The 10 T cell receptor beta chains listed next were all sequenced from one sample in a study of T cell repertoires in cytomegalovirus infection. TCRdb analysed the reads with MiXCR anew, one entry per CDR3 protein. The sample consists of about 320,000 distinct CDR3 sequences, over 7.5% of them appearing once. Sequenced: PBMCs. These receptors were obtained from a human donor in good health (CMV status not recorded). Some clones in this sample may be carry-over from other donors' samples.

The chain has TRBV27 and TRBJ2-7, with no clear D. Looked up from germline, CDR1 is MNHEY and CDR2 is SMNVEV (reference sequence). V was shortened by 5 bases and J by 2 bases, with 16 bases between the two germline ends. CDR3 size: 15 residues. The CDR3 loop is CASSGSSDGPYEQYF. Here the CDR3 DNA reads TGTGCCAGCAGTGGCTCCTCCGACGGACCCTACGAGCAGTACTTC.

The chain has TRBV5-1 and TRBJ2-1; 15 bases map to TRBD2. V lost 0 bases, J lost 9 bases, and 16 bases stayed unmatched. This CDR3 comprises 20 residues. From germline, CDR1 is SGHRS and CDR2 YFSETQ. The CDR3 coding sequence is TGCGCCAGCAGCTTGGGGACTAGCGGGAGGGCCGGGTTCCCTGGAGGTGAGCAGTTCTTC. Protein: CASSLGTSGRAGFPGGEQFF.

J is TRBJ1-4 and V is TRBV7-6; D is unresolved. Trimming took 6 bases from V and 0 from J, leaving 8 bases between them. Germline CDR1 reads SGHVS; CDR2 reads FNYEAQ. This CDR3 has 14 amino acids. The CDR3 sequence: CASSDTSTNEKLFF. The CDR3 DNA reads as TGTGCCAGCAGTGATACTTCAACTAATGAAAAACTGTTTTTT.

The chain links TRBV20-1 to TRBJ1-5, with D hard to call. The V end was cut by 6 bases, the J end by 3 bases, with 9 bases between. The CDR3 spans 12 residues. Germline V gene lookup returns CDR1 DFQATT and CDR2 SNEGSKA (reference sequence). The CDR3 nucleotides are TGCAGTGCCCATAAGAACAATCAGCCCCAGCATTTT. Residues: CSAHKNNQPQHF.

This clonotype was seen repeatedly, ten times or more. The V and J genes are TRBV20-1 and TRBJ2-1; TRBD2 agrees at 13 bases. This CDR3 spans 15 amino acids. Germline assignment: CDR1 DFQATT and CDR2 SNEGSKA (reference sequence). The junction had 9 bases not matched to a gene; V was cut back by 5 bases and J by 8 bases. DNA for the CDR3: TGCAGTGCTGGACTAGCGGGGGTGGCCTCCGATGAGCAGTTCTTC. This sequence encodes CSAGLAGVASDEQFF.

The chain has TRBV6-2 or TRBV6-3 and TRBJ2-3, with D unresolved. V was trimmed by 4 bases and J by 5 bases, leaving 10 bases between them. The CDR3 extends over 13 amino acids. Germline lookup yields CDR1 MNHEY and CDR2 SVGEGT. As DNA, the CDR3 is TGTGCCAGCAGTTCCCGGATTAGAGATACGCAGTATTTT. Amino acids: CASSSRIRDTQYF.

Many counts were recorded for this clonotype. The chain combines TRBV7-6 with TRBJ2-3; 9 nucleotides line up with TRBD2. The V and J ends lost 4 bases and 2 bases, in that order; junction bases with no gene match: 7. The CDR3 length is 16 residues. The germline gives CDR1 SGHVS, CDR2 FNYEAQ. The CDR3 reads CASSSELAGNTDTQYF. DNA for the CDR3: TGTGCCAGCAGCTCCGAGCTAGCGGGAAACACAGATACGCAGTATTTT.

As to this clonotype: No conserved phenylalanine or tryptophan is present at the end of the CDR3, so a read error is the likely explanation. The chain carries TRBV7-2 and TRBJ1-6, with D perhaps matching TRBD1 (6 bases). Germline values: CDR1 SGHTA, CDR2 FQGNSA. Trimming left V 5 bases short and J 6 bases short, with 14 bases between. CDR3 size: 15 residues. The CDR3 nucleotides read TGTGCCAGCAGCCGTCCGGAGGGGGGTAATTCACCCCTCCACTAT. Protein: CASSRPEGGNSPLHY.

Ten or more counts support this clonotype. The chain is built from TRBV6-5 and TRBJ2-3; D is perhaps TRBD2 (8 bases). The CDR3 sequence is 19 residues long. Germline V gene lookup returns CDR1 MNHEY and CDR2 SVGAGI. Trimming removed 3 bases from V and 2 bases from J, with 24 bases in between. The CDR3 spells CASSYRLAGRQGVTDTQYF. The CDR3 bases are TGTGCCAGCAGTTATCGTTTAGCGGGGCGTCAGGGGGTCACAGATACGCAGTATTTT.

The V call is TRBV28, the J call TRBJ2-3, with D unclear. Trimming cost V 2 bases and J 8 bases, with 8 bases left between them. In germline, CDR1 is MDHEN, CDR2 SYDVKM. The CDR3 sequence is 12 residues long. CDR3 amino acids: CASSLSRSTQYF. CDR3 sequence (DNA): TGTGCCAGCAGTTTAAGCCGTTCTACGCAGTATTTT. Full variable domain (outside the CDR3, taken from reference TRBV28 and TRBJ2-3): DVKVTQSSRYLVKRTGEKVFLECVQDMDHENMFWYRQDPGLGLRLIYFSYDVKMKEKGDIPEGYSVSREKKERFSLILESASTNQTSMYLCASSLSRSTQYFGPGTRLTVL.